In this sample, the clone carrying this TCR beta chain turned up a few times. This sample is drawn from a study of blood T cells in healthy people across ages. The CDR3 is 15 amino acids. J lost 4 bases, V lost 2 bases, and 5 bases had no gene match. The germline V gene has CDR1 SGDLS and CDR2 YYNGEE. Together with a sample-barcoded 5' primer, a J-beta primer mix was included in a second PCR lasting about 7 to 12 cycles. Every molecule of cDNA carried a tag from a template-switch adaptor with 12 random nucleotides. Via MiXCR, TCRdb re-called the 5' RACE reads, giving one row per CDR3 protein. The sample lists about 1.7 million distinct CDR3 sequences, roughly 30% seen once, with approximately 7.7% in the top ten.

What was sequenced was blood. The receptor was isolated from a woman under 40 in good health. The chain joins TRBV9 to TRBJ2-3; 9 bases agree with TRBD2. The CDR3 loop is CASSVALAGPDTQYF. CDR3 coding DNA: TGTGCCAGCAGCGTTGCTCTAGCGGGGCCAGATACGCAGTATTTT.